This T cell receptor beta chain was identified during a study of CD8 T cells in ankylosing spondylitis. General observations from the study: Reports say disease-linked clones showed up significantly more in matched ankylosing spondylitis synovial fluid. A TCR beta motif made of about 8 highly homologous variants seemed typical of ankylosing spondylitis blood. Disease-linked clones were found to be CD8+ and relatively rare in peripheral blood.

V dropped 7 bases and J dropped 1 base, with 13 bases sitting between them. The CDR3 is 14 amino acids. CDR1 and CDR2 (germline): SGHRS, YFSETQ. For TCR beta, libraries came from quantitative 5'-RACE with molecular barcodes. TCRdb re-called the 5' RACE reads with MiXCR, one entry per CDR3 protein. The data contain about 540,000 distinct CDR3 sequences, approximately 11% of them seen just once; the ten biggest clones take up about 6.8%. Comments on this clonotype: The antigen remains undetermined.

Sequenced material: blood, either unsorted or a sorted T cell fraction (not recorded which). This sequence originates from a male donor with ankylosing spondylitis. J is TRBJ2-3 and V is TRBV5-1, with D uncertain. CDR3 loop: CASLADRGTDTQYF. The CDR3 bases are TGCGCCAGCCTTGCCGACCGCGGCACAGATACGCAGTATTTT.